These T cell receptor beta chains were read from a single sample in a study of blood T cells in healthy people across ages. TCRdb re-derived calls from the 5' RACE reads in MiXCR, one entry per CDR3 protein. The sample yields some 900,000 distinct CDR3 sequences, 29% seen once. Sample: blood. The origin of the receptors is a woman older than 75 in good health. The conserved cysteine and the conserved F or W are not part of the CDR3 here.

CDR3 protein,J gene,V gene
SVEDREQYYGYT,TRBJ1-2,TRBV29-1
ASSLVAVVLENQPQH,TRBJ1-5,TRBV7-2
AWSRSGNQPQH,TRBJ1-5,TRBV30
ASSPRGGYTDTQY,TRBJ2-3,TRBV7-2
ATSRDGTPVGTDTQY,TRBJ2-3,TRBV15
ASRPADSSYNSPLH,TRBJ1-6,TRBV7-2
ASGGGGASGYT,TRBJ1-2,TRBV6-5
ASSSIPETQY,TRBJ2-5,TRBV7-2
ASSLQGGPTEAF,TRBJ1-1,TRBV7-8
ASSFEAGAEQF,TRBJ2-1,TRBV18
ASSQDVSYSEQF,TRBJ2-1,TRBV3-1
ASSLVAGGQNEQF,TRBJ2-1,TRBV5-4
ASSQPQGAWNSPLH,TRBJ1-6,TRBV4-3
ASKVGNTEAF,TRBJ1-1,TRBV28
ASSVNWGGETQY,TRBJ2-5,TRBV9
ASNLQGAAYGYT,TRBJ1-2,TRBV27
ASSHGGSTNEKLF,TRBJ1-4,TRBV5-6
ASGRQGGSEKLF,TRBJ1-4,TRBV6-2/TRBV6-3
ASSQDQAQGYGYT,TRBJ1-2,TRBV4-3
ASRMTGSYEQY,TRBJ2-7,TRBV28
ASTPRSRSGANVLT,TRBJ2-6,TRBV12-3/TRBV12-4
SVERGGGADTQY,TRBJ2-3,TRBV29-1
ASSQDFGLALRTDTQY,TRBJ2-3,TRBV4-2
ASSLDRPNTGELF,TRBJ2-2,TRBV2
ASSPTLVATNEKLF,TRBJ1-4,TRBV7-9
SVRPGPSTDTQY,TRBJ2-3,TRBV20-1
ASSFGTGNEKLF,TRBJ1-4,TRBV12-3/TRBV12-4
ASSLVFGGSEQY,TRBJ2-7,TRBV5-5
ASSLLGRKF,TRBJ2-1,TRBV27
ASTQAGGHTDTQY,TRBJ2-3,TRBV2
ASTGQLKETQY,TRBJ2-5,TRBV6-1
ASSPRTGVRNEQF,TRBJ2-1,TRBV7-8
ASSFQRLKFYEQY,TRBJ2-7,TRBV7-2
ASSPRTPQGLF,TRBJ1-4,TRBV7-9
ASSLRQIDNSPLH,TRBJ1-6,TRBV12-3/TRBV12-4
ASSVTSNLQETQY,TRBJ2-5,TRBV5-1
ASRLGLAEPLQETQY,TRBJ2-5,TRBV21-1
ASSWTGGTYNEQF,TRBJ2-1,TRBV5-1
ATSDPGGAGETQY,TRBJ2-5,TRBV24-1
AISGQGGGQPQH,TRBJ1-5,TRBV10-3
ASKFRARGGDTQY,TRBJ2-3,TRBV6-2/TRBV6-3
ASSLEGNSPLH,TRBJ1-6,TRBV5-1
ASSLGMAGRANVLT,TRBJ2-6,TRBV7-2
ASSPPPGNGYT,TRBJ1-2,TRBV12-3/TRBV12-4
ASTKSGANVLT,TRBJ2-6,TRBV12-3/TRBV12-4
ASSISGTDYEQY,TRBJ2-7,TRBV5-1
SAPSGGRNTGELF,TRBJ2-2,TRBV20-1
ASSQDPPGGGRNEQF,TRBJ2-1,TRBV4-3
SVEGGGVYNEQF,TRBJ2-1,TRBV29-1
ASSPLDSLEDGYT,TRBJ1-2,TRBV3-1
ASSAGYSSEKLF,TRBJ1-4,TRBV12-3/TRBV12-4
ASSRSGGSYNEQF,TRBJ2-1,TRBV7-2
ASSYGGIGELF,TRBJ2-2,TRBV6-2/TRBV6-3
ASSRPGNTGELF,TRBJ2-2,TRBV2
ASSLGESAF,TRBJ1-1,TRBV7-9